Following are 30 T cell receptor beta chains from one sample sequenced in a study of T cells in Graves' hyperthyroidism and ophthalmopathy. TCR beta CDR3 region amplification was performed from RNA transcripts. The HTBI primer set drove a first-round RT-PCR of the TCR CDR3. TCRdb re-analysed the multiplex PCR reads in MiXCR, keeping a single row per CDR3 protein. The sample lists around 300,000 distinct CDR3 sequences; roughly 20% were seen once. Sequencing was performed on blood. These receptor sequences come from a man aged 25-45 years with Graves' ophthalmopathy.

The chain carries TRBV24-1 and TRBJ2-1; 8 bases line up with TRBD1. The CDR3 runs to 13 residues. The V gene end was trimmed by 4 bases and the J gene end by 12 bases; junction bases not matched to a gene: 7. Looked up from germline, CDR1 is KGHDR and CDR2 is SFDVKD. CDR3 sequence reads: CATSDLGTGTQFF. The CDR3 bases are TGTGCCACCAGTGACCTCGGGACAGGCACGCAGTTCTTC.

Points on this clonotype: Because the CDR3 is missing its conserved closing phenylalanine or tryptophan, this is likely a read error. In DNA form, the CDR3 reads TGTGCCAGCAGCCGACCTAGCGGGATGCCCTCTGGGGCCAACGTCCTGACTCTC. Protein: CASSRPSGMPSGANVLTL. V is TRBV3-1 and J is TRBJ2-6; TRBD2 matches at 9 bases. CDR1 and CDR2 from the germline V gene are LGHDT and YNNKEL (reference sequence). This CDR3 is 18 amino acids long. The J segment lost 0 bases and the V segment lost 4 bases, leaving 7 bases of the junction unmatched.

In regard to this clonotype: This may come from a read error, since a much larger clone is one base off. V and J are TRBV5-1 and TRBJ2-3; 7 bases are a match to TRBD1. Per the germline V gene, CDR1 is SGHRS and CDR2 is YFSETQ. The CDR3 is 17 amino acids. The junction had 12 bases not matched to a gene; V was cut back by 2 bases and J by 3 bases. The CDR3 here is CASSLISRTGGTDTQYF. CDR3 sequence (DNA): TGCGCCAGCAGCTTAATCTCACGGACAGGCGGGACAGATACGCAGTATTTT.

The genes are TRBV6-5 and TRBJ2-3, with no clear D. Germline-derived CDR1 and CDR2 are MNHEY and SVGAGI. CDR3 length equals 11 residues. The V end lost 3 bases, the J end lost 4 bases, and 2 bases lay between the germline ends. In DNA, the CDR3 is TGTGCCAGCAGTTATGCAGATACGCAGTATTTT. Its protein is CASSYADTQYF.

The CDR3 DNA sequence: TGTGCCAGCAGCCTAGACAGGGGGTACCAAGAGACCCAGTACTTC. Its protein product is CASSLDRGYQETQYF. V usage is TRBV2 and J usage is TRBJ2-5, with 9 bases fitting TRBD1. The CDR3 loop spans 15 amino acids. V was pared by 6 bases and J by 0 bases, with 5 bases of the junction left unmatched. Germline-derived CDR1 and CDR2 are SNHLY and FYNNEI.

This clonotype has a count of ten or more. This chain uses TRBV5-1 with TRBJ2-5, with D possibly TRBD2 on 6 matching bases. Deletions cut 1 base from V and 2 bases from J, with 6 bases between. From germline, CDR1 is SGHRS and CDR2 YFSETQ. There are 13 residues in the CDR3. The CDR3 bases are TGCGCCAGCAGCTTGAGCGGGCAAGAGACCCAGTACTTC. Protein sequence: CASSLSGQETQYF.

This chain uses TRBV28 with TRBJ2-1, with D possibly being TRBD2 (5 bases). Germline V gives CDR1 MDHEN, CDR2 SYDVKM. This CDR3 region has 14 residues. Trimming pared 5 bases from V and 7 bases from J, leaving 15 bases between. This CDR3 reads CASSLNIERNEQFF. For the CDR3, the DNA is TGTGCCAGCAGTCTTAATATCGAGCGGAATGAGCAGTTCTTC.

This clonotype came up many times. The chain recombines TRBV5-1 with TRBJ1-6, with TRBD1 matching over 8 bases. Germline V gives CDR1 SGHRS, CDR2 YFSETQ. CDR3 size: 16 residues. Trimming removed 1 base from V and 9 bases from J; junction bases left unmatched: 9. The CDR3 loop reads CASSLSDRAVGSPLHF. The CDR3 nucleotides are TGCGCCAGCAGCTTGTCGGACAGGGCAGTTGGTTCACCCCTCCACTTT.

This clonotype has at least ten counts. The rearrangement links TRBV20-1 to TRBJ2-7; 11 nucleotides line up with TRBD2. The length of the CDR3 is 16 residues. Germline CDR1 reads DFQATT; CDR2 reads SNEGSKA (reference sequence). V lost 6 bases and J lost 2; bases outside the gene matches: 12. CDR3 DNA: TGCAGTGCACTGGGACTAGCGGCTTCTGGCGCCTACGAGCAGTACTTC. Translated: CSALGLAASGAYEQYF.

The chain joins TRBV7-9 to TRBJ2-1; the D gene could be TRBD1 or TRBD2 (5 bases each). The ends were cut back, 1 base at V and 1 base at J, with 17 bases in the middle. Germline V lookup: CDR1 SEHNR, CDR2 FQNEAQ (reference sequence). CDR3 size: 18 residues. As DNA, the CDR3 is TGTGCCAGCAGCTTAGAGGTGGGACGGCGGAGTTCCTACAATGAGCAGTTCTTC. Translated: CASSLEVGRRSSYNEQFF. The variable domain in full, completed from reference TRBV7-9 and TRBJ2-1, reads DTGVSQNPRHKITKRGQNVTFRCDPISEHNRLYWYRQTLGQGPEFLTYFQNEAQLEKSRLLSDRFSAERPKGSFSTLEIQRTEQGDSAMYLCASSLEVGRRSSYNEQFFGPGTRLTVL.

This clonotype has at least ten counts. The chain is built from TRBV11-2 and TRBJ2-3; D uncertain. Deletions cut 7 bases from V and 4 bases from J, with 6 bases between. The CDR3 is 11 residues long. Per the germline V gene, CDR1 is SGHAT and CDR2 is FQNNGV. The CDR3 DNA reads TGTGCCAGCAAGGTGGCAGATACGCAGTATTTT. Protein: CASKVADTQYF. The full variable domain, completed using reference TRBV11-2 and TRBJ2-3, is EAGVAQSPRYKIIEKRQSVAFWCNPISGHATLYWYQQILGQGPKLLIQFQNNGVVDDSQLPKDRFSAERLKGVDSTLKIQPAKLEDSAVYLCASKVADTQYFGPGTRLTVL.

In its sample, this clonotype was seen a few times. The chain carries TRBV29-1 and TRBJ2-7; tentative D call: TRBD2 (6 bases). This CDR3 is 15 amino acids long. V was pared by 4 bases and J by 1 base, with 17 bases between. Germline V lookup: CDR1 SQVTM, CDR2 ANQGSEA. In DNA form, the CDR3 reads TGCAGCGTTGCTCCTCGGACTACACAATCCTACGAGCAGTACTTC. Translation: CSVAPRTTQSYEQYF.

This clonotype was counted only a few times. This rearrangement joins TRBV30 to TRBJ1-2; D may be TRBD1 (5 bases). With 8 bases removed from V and 8 bases from J, the gap between germline ends came to 18 bases. Germline values: CDR1 GTSNPN, CDR2 SVGIG (reference sequence). The CDR3 length is 12 residues. CDR3 in DNA: TGTGCCCGGTTCGCGGGGACGCGAGGCTACACCTTC. Translation: CARFAGTRGYTF.

This clonotype was counted at least ten times. This chain uses TRBV20-1 with TRBJ1-1; D unclear. CDR3 length: 11 residues. In germline, CDR1 is DFQATT, CDR2 SNEGSKA (reference sequence). The CDR3 protein is CNPWRETEAFF. The CDR3 DNA reads TGCAACCCCTGGCGAGAGACTGAAGCTTTCTTT.

This rearrangement joins TRBV11-3 to TRBJ1-2, with no clear D. Trimming took off 5 bases at V and 0 bases at J, with 13 bases between the two ends. Germline-derived CDR1 and CDR2 are SGHNT and YENEEA. This CDR3 spans 15 amino acids. The CDR3 loop is CASSRLPYTNYGYTF. The CDR3 DNA sequence: TGTGCCAGCAGCCGACTGCCTTATACTAACTATGGCTACACCTTC.

This chain joins TRBV15 and TRBJ2-5; 11 nucleotides align to TRBD2. V dropped 2 bases and J dropped 9; count of bases not matched to a gene: 8. The CDR3 consists of 15 residues. The germline CDR1 and CDR2 sequences are LNHNV and YYDKDF (reference sequence). The CDR3 nucleotides are TGTGCCACCAGCAGACCGGGACTAGCGGTTCCGGCCCAGTACTTC. Translated, it gives CATSRPGLAVPAQYF.

In its sample, this clonotype was seen many times. The chain links TRBV28 to TRBJ2-7; 9 nucleotides align to TRBD1. Per germline, CDR1 MDHEN and CDR2 SYDVKM. V dropped 5 bases and J dropped 4; count of bases not matched to a gene: 9. This CDR3 spans 15 amino acids. The CDR3 sequence: CASSRDRATWYEQYF. CDR3 DNA sequence: TGTGCCAGCAGTCGGGACAGGGCGACTTGGTACGAGCAGTACTTC.

The chain carries TRBV18 and TRBJ2-2; D gene uncertain. V dropped 3 bases and J dropped 6 bases, with 17 bases sitting between them. Per germline, CDR1 KGHSH and CDR2 LQKENI. This CDR3 has 16 amino acids. In DNA form, the CDR3 reads TGTGCCAGCTCACCTTCTCCGGGTCGCCGGGCCGGGGAGCTGTTTTTT. As protein: CASSPSPGRRAGELFF.

CDR3 amino acids: CASKGRGGSYNEQFF. DNA for the CDR3: TGTGCCAGTAAAGGTCGCGGGGGCTCCTACAATGAGCAGTTCTTC. The rearrangement uses TRBV19 and TRBJ2-1; 7 bases agree with TRBD2. There are 15 residues in the CDR3. Germline V gene data show CDR1 as LNHDA and CDR2 as SQIVND (reference sequence). V lost 7 bases, J lost 0 bases, and 6 bases stayed unmatched.

The chain recombines TRBV4-1 with TRBJ2-5; TRBD2 agrees at 13 bases. The CDR3 contains 17 residues. Looked up from germline, CDR1 is MGHRA and CDR2 is YSYEKL. V lost 0 bases and J lost 4; bases outside the gene matches: 5. CDR3 sequence reads: CASSQDPRLAGGETQYF. The CDR3 DNA follows: TGCGCCAGCAGCCAAGATCCCCGACTAGCGGGAGGAGAGACCCAGTACTTC.

This chain joins TRBV6-1 and TRBJ2-7; D is possibly TRBD2 (5 bases). In germline, CDR1 is MNHNS, CDR2 SASEGT. This CDR3 is built from 13 residues. The V end was cut by 7 bases, the J end by 2 bases, with 12 bases between. In DNA form, the CDR3 reads TGTGCCAGCAACCCGACTAATACCTACGAGCAGTACTTC. Encoded protein: CASNPTNTYEQYF.

The rearrangement uses TRBV4-2 and TRBJ1-6; D unresolved. In germline, CDR1 is LGHNA, CDR2 YNFKEQ. This CDR3 region has 16 residues. Trimming pared 0 bases from V and 0 bases from J, leaving 6 bases between. The CDR3 spells CASSQESGSYNSPLHF. Here the CDR3 DNA reads TGTGCCAGCAGCCAAGAGTCTGGCTCCTATAATTCACCCCTCCACTTT.

This clonotype has only a few counts. The J gene is TRBJ1-1, the V gene TRBV6-4, with unresolved D. The germline V gene encodes CDR1 MRHNA and CDR2 SNTAGT. The ends were cut back, 2 bases at V and 3 bases at J, with 7 bases in the middle. The CDR3 loop spans 13 amino acids. The CDR3 loop is CASSDGQHTEAFF. In nucleotides, the CDR3 is TGTGCCAGCAGTGACGGGCAGCACACTGAAGCTTTCTTT.

With regard to this clonotype: The germline gene is not matched at one end of the junction; a read error may be the cause. This chain connects TRBV6-2 or TRBV6-3 to TRBJ2-1; 9 bases are shared with TRBD2. This CDR3 is built from 14 residues. Germline values: CDR1 MNHEY, CDR2 SVGEGT. The CDR3, as DNA: TGTGCCATCAGTGAGCGGGAGGAACCCAATGAGCAGTTCTTC. Protein: CAISEREEPNEQFF.

This clonotype was observed many times. The chain couples TRBV11-2 to TRBJ1-1; 10 bases align to TRBD1. The trim removed 4 bases at V and 4 bases at J, leaving 9 bases unmatched. This CDR3 is built from 16 residues. Looked up from germline, CDR1 is SGHAT and CDR2 is FQNNGV. CDR3 amino acids: CASSSRDRGLVTEAFF. Written as DNA, the CDR3 is TGTGCCAGCAGCTCCCGGGACAGGGGTTTGGTCACTGAAGCTTTCTTT.

This chain joins TRBV6-1 and TRBJ2-5; TRBD1 is a possible D gene (5 bases). The V end lost 5 bases, the J end lost 4 bases, and 14 bases lay between the germline ends. This CDR3 region has 14 residues. Germline assignment: CDR1 MNHNS and CDR2 SASEGT. DNA of the CDR3: TGTGCCAGCAGTCCAAGGGGCCTCCGAGAGACCCAGTACTTC. It is translated as CASSPRGLRETQYF.

The chain has TRBV28 and TRBJ1-1, with D unclear. Trimming stripped 10 bases from V and 0 bases from J, with 12 bases between. CDR1 and CDR2 from the germline V gene are MDHEN and SYDVKM. The CDR3 has 13 amino acids. The DNA for the CDR3 is TGTGCCATCCAGAGCGCAATGAACACTGAAGCTTTCTTT. Translated: CAIQSAMNTEAFF.

This chain connects TRBV12-3 or TRBV12-4 to TRBJ2-1, with D maybe TRBD1 (5 bases). The CDR3 is 13 amino acids. With 3 bases removed from V and 7 bases from J, the gap between germline ends came to 10 bases. This CDR3 reads CASSLNRWNEQFF. CDR3 bases: TGTGCCAGCAGTTTGAACAGGTGGAATGAGCAGTTCTTC.

This clonotype has a count of ten or more. V gene TRBV28 combines with J gene TRBJ2-1, with 8 bases identical to TRBD2. J gave up 4 bases and V 3 bases, and 14 bases lay outside the gene matches. Germline loops: CDR1 MDHEN, CDR2 SYDVKM. The CDR3 runs 18 residues. The CDR3 DNA follows: TGTGCCAGCAGTTTCCAACCGGTAGCGGGACGGGGTTACAATGAGCAGTTCTTC. This encodes CASSFQPVAGRGYNEQFF.

This clonotype was detected ten times or more. The J gene is TRBJ2-1, the V gene TRBV14, with 10 positions matching TRBD2. In germline, CDR1 is SGHDN, CDR2 FVKESK. V shed 4 bases, J shed 6 bases, and the junction held 6 bases outside the gene matches. This CDR3 is built from 15 residues. This chain's CDR3 is CASSPTSGSFNEQFF. DNA for the CDR3: TGTGCCAGCAGCCCGACTAGCGGGTCTTTCAATGAGCAGTTCTTC. Full variable domain (missing parts from reference TRBV14 and TRBJ2-1): EAGVTQFPSHSVIEKGQTVTLRCDPISGHDNLYWYRRVMGKEIKFLLHFVKESKQDESGMPNNRFLAERTGGTYSTLKVQPAELEDSGVYFCASSPTSGSFNEQFFGPGTRLTVL.